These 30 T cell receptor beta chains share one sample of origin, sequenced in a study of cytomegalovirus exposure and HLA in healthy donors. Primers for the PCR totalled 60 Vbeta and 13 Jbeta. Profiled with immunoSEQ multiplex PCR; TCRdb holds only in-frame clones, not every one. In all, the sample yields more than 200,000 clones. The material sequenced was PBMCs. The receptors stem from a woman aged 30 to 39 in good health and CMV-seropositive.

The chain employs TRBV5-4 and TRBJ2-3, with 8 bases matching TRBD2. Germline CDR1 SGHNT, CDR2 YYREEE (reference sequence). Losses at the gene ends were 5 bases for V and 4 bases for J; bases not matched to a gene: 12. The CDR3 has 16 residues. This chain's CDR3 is CASRSGGPINSDTQYF. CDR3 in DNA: TGTGCCAGCAGGTCGGGGGGGCCAATAAATTCAGATACGCAGTATTTT.

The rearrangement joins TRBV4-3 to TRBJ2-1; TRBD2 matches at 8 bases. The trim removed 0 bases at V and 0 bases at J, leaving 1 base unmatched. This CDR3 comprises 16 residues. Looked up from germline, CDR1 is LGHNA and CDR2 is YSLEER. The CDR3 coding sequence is TGCGCCAGCAGCCAAGATAGCGGGGTCTCCTACAATGAGCAGTTCTTC. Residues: CASSQDSGVSYNEQFF.

Here the CDR3 reads CASRSDRVAEAFF. CDR3 coding DNA: TGTGCAAGTCGCTCGGACAGGGTAGCTGAAGCTTTCTTT. The chain employs TRBV12-2 and TRBJ1-1; the D call of TRBD1 is as the table states it, not checked on the DNA. TRBV12-2 is a pseudogene. The CDR3 covers 13 residues.

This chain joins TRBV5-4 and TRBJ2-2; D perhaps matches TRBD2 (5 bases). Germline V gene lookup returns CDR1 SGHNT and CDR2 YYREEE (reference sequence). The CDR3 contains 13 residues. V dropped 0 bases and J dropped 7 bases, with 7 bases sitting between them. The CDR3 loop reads CASSLAGGGELFF. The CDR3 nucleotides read TGTGCCAGCAGCTTGGCCGGAGGCGGGGAGCTGTTTTTT. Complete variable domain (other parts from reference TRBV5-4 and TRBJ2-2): ETGVTQSPTHLIKTRGQQVTLRCSSQSGHNTVSWYQQALGQGPQFIFQYYREEENGRGNFPPRFSGLQFPNYSSELNVNALELDDSALYLCASSLAGGGELFFGEGSRLTVL.

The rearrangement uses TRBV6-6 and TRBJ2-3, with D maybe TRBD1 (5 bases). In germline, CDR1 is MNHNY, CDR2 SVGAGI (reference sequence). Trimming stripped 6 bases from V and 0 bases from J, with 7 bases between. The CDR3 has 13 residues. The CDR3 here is CASRGPSTDTQYF. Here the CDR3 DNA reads TGTGCCAGCAGGGGGCCCAGCACAGATACGCAGTATTTT.

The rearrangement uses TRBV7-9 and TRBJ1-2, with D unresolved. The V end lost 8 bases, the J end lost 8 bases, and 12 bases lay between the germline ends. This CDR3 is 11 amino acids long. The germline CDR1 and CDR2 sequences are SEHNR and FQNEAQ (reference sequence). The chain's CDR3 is CASSRAEGYTF. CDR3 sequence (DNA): TGTGCCAGCTCGCGGGCCGAAGGCTACACCTTC.

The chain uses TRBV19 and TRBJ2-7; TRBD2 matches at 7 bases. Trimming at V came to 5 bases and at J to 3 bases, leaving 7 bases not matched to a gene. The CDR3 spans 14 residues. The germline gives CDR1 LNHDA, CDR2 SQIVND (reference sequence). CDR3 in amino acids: CASSFSGAIYEQYF. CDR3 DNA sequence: TGTGCCAGTAGTTTCAGCGGGGCTATCTACGAGCAGTACTTC.

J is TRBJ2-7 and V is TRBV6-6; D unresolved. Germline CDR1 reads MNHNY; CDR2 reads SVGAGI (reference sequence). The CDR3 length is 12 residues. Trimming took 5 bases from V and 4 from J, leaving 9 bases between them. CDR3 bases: TGTGCCAGCAGTCGCACGGGTTACGAGCAGTACTTC. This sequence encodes CASSRTGYEQYF.

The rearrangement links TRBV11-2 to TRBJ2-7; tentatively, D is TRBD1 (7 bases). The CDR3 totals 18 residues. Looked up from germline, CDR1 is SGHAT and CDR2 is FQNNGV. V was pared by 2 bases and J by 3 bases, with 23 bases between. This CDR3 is CASSLYGGGASMGYEQYF. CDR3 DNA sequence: TGTGCCAGCAGCTTATATGGAGGGGGCGCCTCCATGGGCTACGAGCAGTACTTC.

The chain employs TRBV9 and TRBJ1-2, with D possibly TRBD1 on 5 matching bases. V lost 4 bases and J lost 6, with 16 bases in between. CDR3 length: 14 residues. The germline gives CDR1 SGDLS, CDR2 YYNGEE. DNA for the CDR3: TGTGCCAGCAGCCCCCAGTTGGGCAGGGATGGCTACACCTTC. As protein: CASSPQLGRDGYTF. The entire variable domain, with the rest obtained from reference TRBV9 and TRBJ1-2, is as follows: DSGVTQTPKHLITATGQRVTLRCSPRSGDLSVYWYQQSLDQGLQFLIQYYNGEERAKGNILERFSAQQFPDLHSELNLSSLELGDSALYFCASSPQLGRDGYTFGSGTRLTVV.

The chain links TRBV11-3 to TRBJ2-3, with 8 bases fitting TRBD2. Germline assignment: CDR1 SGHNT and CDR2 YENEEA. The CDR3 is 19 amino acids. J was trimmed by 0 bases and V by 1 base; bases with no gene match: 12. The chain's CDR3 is CASSLGVWGSGASTDTQYF. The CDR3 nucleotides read TGTGCCAGCAGCTTAGGTGTGTGGGGTAGCGGGGCCAGCACAGATACGCAGTATTTT.

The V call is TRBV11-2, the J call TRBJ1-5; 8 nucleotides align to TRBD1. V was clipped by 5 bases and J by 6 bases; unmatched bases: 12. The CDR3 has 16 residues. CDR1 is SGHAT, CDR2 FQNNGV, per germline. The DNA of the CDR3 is TGTGCCAGCAGCCTTCGAGGGCAGGGGGCGGCTCAGCCCCAGCATTTT. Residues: CASSLRGQGAAQPQHF.

CDR3 nucleotides: TGTGCCAGCAGCGCCTCCGTCCAGCGGGGGAACAATGAGCAGTTCTTC. Its protein product is CASSASVQRGNNEQFF. V and J are TRBV9 and TRBJ2-1; 8 nucleotides line up with TRBD2. CDR3 length: 16 residues. V gave up 3 bases and J gave up 5 bases; unmatched junction bases: 10. Germline V gene data show CDR1 as SGDLS and CDR2 as YYNGEE.

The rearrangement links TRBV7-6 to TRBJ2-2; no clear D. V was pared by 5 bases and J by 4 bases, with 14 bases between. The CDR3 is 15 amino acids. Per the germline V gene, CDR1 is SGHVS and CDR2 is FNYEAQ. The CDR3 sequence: CASSRLIDPTGELFF. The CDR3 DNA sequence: TGTGCCAGCAGCCGACTGATAGACCCCACCGGGGAGCTGTTTTTT.

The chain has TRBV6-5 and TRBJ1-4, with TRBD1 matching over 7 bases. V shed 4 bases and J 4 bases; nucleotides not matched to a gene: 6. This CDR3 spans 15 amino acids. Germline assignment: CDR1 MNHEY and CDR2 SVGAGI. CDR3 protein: CASSSPGTVNEKLFF. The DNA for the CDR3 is TGTGCCAGCAGTTCCCCCGGGACAGTTAATGAAAAACTGTTTTTT.

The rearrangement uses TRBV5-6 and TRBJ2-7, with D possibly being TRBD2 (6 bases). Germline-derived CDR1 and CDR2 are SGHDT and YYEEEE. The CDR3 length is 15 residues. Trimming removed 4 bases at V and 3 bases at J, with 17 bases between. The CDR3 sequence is CASSDFGRERYEQYF. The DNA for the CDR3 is TGTGCCAGCAGCGACTTTGGACGGGAGCGCTACGAGCAGTACTTC.

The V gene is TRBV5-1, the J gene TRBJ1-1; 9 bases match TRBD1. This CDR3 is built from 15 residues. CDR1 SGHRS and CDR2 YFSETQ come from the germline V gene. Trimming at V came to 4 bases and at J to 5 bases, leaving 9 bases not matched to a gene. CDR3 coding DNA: TGCGCCAGCAGCGACCCGGGACAGGGTATAACTGAAGCTTTCTTT. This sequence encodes CASSDPGQGITEAFF.

This CDR3 reads CASSIRQGDGIPAETQYF. Written as DNA, the CDR3 is TGTGCCAGTAGTATCCGACAGGGAGACGGGATCCCCGCAGAGACCCAGTACTTC. J is TRBJ2-5 and V is TRBV19; 7 nucleotides line up with TRBD1. Losses at the gene ends were 3 bases for V and 4 bases for J; bases not matched to a gene: 17. Germline CDR1 is LNHDA and CDR2 is SQIVND (reference sequence). The CDR3 spans 18 residues.

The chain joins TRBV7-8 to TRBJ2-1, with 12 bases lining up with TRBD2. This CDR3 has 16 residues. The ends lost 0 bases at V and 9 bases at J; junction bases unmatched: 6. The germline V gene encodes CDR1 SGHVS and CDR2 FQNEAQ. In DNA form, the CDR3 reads TGTGCCAGCAGCTTAGCTATCCCTAGCGGGGGGGTTGAGCAGTTCTTC. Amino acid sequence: CASSLAIPSGGVEQFF.

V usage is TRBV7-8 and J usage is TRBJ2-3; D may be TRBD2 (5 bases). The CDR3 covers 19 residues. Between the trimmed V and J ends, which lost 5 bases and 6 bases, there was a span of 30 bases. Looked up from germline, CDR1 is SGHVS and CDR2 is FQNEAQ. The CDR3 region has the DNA TGTGCCAGCAGCCTATGGTGGGTTTCGGCCCGTGGCGGGTTGGATACGCAGTATTTT. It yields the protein CASSLWWVSARGGLDTQYF.

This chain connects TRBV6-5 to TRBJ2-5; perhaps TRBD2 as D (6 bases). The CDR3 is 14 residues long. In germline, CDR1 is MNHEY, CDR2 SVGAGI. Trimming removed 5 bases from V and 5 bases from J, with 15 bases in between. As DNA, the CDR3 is TGTGCCAGCAGTCTCCCTGGGGCGGGGGAGACCCAGTACTTC. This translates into CASSLPGAGETQYF.

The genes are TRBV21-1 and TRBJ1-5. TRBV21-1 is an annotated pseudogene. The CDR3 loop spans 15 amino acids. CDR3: CASPVQGGDLQPQHF. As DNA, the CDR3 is TGTGCCAGCCCAGTTCAGGGAGGCGACCTACAGCCCCAGCATTTT.

The CDR3 sequence is CAIRGGRGSGGSSYNEQFF. The CDR3 nucleotides are TGTGCCATCAGGGGGGGGAGGGGTAGCGGGGGTAGCTCCTACAATGAGCAGTTCTTC. This chain uses TRBV10-3 with TRBJ2-1, with TRBD2 identical over 9 bases. Germline V lookup: CDR1 ENHRY, CDR2 SYGVKD. The CDR3 extends over 19 amino acids. V lost 6 bases, J lost 0 bases, and 15 bases stayed unmatched.

The CDR3 DNA is TGTGCCAGCAGGGGAGCCGGGACAGGGGGATACGAGCAGTACTTC. Protein: CASRGAGTGGYEQYF. The chain has TRBV6-1 and TRBJ2-7, with TRBD1 identical over 11 bases. After removal of 6 bases from V and 4 bases from J, the junction contained 8 bases not matched to a gene. Looked up from germline, CDR1 is MNHNS and CDR2 is SASEGT. The CDR3 spans 15 residues.

The CDR3, as DNA: TGCGCCAGCAGCAGGACAGGGTCGGAGACCCAGTACTTC. Its translation: CASSRTGSETQYF. The V call is TRBV5-1, the J call TRBJ2-5; TRBD1 agrees at 8 bases. The CDR3 has 13 amino acids. Germline CDR1 and CDR2: SGHRS and YFSETQ. The J segment lost 5 bases and the V segment lost 4 bases, leaving 4 bases of the junction unmatched.

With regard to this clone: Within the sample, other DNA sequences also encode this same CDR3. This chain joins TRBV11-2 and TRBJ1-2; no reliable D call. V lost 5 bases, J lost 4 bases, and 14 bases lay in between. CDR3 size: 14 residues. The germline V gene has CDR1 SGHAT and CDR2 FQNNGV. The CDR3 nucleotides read TGTGCCAGCAGCCTCACGATAGGGAGCTATGGCTACACCTTC. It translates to CASSLTIGSYGYTF.

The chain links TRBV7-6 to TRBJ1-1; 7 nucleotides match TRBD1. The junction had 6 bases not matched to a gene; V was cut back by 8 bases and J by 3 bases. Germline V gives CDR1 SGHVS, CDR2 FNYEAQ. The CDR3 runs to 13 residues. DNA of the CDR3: TGTGCCAGCCAACAGGGGAGCTACACTGAAGCTTTCTTT. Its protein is CASQQGSYTEAFF.

The CDR3 coding sequence is TGTGCCAGCAGCTTTTTAGCGGCTCAGGTCTACGAGCAGTACTTC. This encodes CASSFLAAQVYEQYF. The V call is TRBV14, the J call TRBJ2-7; D is possibly TRBD2 (6 bases). The germline V gene encodes CDR1 SGHDN and CDR2 FVKESK. V was trimmed by 5 bases and J by 3 bases, leaving 17 bases between them. The CDR3 sequence is 15 residues long.

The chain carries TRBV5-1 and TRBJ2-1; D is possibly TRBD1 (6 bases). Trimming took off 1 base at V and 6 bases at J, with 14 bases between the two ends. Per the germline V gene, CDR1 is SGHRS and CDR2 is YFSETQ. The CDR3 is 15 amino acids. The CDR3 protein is CASSLQGQNFNEQFF. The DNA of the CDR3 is TGCGCCAGCAGCTTGCAAGGACAGAACTTCAATGAGCAGTTCTTC.

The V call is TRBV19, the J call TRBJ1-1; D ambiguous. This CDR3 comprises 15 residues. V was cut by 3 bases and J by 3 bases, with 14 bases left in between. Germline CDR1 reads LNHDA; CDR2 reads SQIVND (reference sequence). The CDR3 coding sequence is TGTGCCAGTAGTATCTTGACCGGGCGGGACACTGAAGCTTTCTTT. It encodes CASSILTGRDTEAFF.